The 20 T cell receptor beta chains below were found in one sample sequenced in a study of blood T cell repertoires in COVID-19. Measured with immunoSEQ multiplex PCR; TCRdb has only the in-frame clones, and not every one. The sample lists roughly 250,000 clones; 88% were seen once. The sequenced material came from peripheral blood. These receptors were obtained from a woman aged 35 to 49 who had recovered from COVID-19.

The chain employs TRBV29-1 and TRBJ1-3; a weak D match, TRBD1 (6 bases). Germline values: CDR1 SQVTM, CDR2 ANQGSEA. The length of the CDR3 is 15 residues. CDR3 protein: CAGGAGTGAGNTIYF. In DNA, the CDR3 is TGCGCCGGGGGGGCAGGGACGGGTGCCGGAAACACCATATATTTT.

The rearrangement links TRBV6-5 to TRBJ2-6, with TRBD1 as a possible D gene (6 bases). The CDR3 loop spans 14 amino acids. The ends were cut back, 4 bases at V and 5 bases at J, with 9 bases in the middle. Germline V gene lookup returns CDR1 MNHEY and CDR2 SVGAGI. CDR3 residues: CASSLGGWANVLTF. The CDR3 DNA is TGTGCCAGCAGTTTAGGGGGTTGGGCCAACGTCCTGACTTTC.

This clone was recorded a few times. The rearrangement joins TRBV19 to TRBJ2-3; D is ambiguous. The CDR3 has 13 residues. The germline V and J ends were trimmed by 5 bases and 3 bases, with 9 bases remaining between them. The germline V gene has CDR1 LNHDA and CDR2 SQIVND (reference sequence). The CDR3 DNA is TGTGCCAGTAGTTCCACCGGGACAGATACGCAGTATTTT. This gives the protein CASSSTGTDTQYF.

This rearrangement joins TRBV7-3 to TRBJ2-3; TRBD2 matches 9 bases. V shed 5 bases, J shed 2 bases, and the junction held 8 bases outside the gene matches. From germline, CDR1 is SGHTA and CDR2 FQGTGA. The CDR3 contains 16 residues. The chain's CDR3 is CASSPISGRPTDTQYF. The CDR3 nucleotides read TGTGCCAGCAGCCCGATTAGCGGGAGACCCACAGATACGCAGTATTTT.

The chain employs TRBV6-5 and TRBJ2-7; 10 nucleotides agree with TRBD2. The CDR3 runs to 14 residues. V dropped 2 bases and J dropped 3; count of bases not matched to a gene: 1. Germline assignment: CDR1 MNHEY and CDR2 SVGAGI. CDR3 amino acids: CASSYASGSYEQYV. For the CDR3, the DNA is TGTGCCAGCAGTTACGCTAGCGGGAGCTACGAGCAGTACGTC.

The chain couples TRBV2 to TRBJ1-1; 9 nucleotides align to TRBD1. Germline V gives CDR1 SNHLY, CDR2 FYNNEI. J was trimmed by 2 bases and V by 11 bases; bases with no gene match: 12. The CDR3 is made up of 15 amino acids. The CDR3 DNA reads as TGTGCCCGGCGAAGACAGGGGGGTTCCAACACTGAAGCTTTCTTT. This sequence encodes CARRRQGGSNTEAFF.

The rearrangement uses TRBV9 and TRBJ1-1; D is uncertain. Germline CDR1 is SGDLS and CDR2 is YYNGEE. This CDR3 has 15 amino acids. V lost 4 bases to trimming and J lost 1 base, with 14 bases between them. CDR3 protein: CASSPRGVSNTEAFF. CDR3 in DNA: TGTGCCAGCAGCCCACGGGGAGTCTCGAACACTGAAGCTTTCTTT.

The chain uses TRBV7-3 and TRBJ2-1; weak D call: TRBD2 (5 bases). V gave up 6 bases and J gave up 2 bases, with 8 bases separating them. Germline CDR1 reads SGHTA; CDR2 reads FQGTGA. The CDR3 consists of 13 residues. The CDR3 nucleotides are TGTGCCAGCAGTAGCGAGGCCTACAATGAGCAGTTCTTC. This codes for CASSSEAYNEQFF.

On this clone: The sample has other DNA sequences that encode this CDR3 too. The DNA of the CDR3 is TGTGCCACCAGTGACCCCGGGACAGGGGGAGAGACCCAGTACTTC. Amino acid sequence: CATSDPGTGGETQYF. The chain links TRBV24-1 to TRBJ2-5, with 11 positions matching TRBD1. This CDR3 has 15 amino acids. Trimming cost V 4 bases and J 4 bases; bases outside gene matches: 4. The germline CDR1 and CDR2 sequences are KGHDR and SFDVKD.

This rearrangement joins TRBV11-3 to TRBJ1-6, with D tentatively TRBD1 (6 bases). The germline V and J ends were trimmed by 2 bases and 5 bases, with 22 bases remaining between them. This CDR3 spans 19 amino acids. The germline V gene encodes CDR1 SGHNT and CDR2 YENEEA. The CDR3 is CASSLLGGRAPRNNSPLHF. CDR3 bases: TGTGCCAGCAGCTTACTTGGGGGCCGGGCCCCTCGGAATAATTCACCCCTCCACTTT.

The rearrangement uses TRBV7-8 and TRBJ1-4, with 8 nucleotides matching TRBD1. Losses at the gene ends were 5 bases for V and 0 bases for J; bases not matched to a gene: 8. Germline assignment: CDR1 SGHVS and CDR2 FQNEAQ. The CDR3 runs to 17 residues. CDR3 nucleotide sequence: TGTGCCAGCAGCCCTGGCCCGGGACAGGCAACTAATGAAAAACTGTTTTTT. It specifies CASSPGPGQATNEKLFF.

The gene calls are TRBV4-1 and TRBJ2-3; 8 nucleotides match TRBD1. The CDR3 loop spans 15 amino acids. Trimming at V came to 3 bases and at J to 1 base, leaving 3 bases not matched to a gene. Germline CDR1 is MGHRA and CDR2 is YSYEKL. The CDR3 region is CASSHQDRGTDTQYF. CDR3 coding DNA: TGCGCCAGCAGCCACCAGGACAGGGGCACAGATACGCAGTATTTT.

CDR3 in amino acids: CASSIPGGRTDTQYF. The CDR3 DNA sequence: TGTGCCAGTAGTATCCCTGGGGGCCGCACAGATACGCAGTATTTT. V usage is TRBV19 and J usage is TRBJ2-3; maybe TRBD1 (6 bases). The CDR3 length is 15 residues. CDR1 is LNHDA, CDR2 SQIVND, per germline (reference sequence). Trimming removed 3 bases at V and 1 base at J, with 11 bases between.

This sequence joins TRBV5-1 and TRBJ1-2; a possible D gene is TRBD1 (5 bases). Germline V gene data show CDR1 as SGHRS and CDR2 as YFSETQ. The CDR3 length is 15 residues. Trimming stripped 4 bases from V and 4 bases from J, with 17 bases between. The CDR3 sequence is CASSPEGHGAYGYTF. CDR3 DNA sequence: TGCGCCAGCAGCCCGGAAGGACATGGGGCCTATGGCTACACCTTC.

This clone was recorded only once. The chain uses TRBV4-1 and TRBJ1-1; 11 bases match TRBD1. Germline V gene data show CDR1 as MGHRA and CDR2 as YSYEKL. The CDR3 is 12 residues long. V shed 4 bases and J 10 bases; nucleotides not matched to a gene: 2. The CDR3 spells CASSPGTGGAFF. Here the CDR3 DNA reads TGCGCCAGCAGCCCGGGGACAGGGGGAGCTTTCTTT.

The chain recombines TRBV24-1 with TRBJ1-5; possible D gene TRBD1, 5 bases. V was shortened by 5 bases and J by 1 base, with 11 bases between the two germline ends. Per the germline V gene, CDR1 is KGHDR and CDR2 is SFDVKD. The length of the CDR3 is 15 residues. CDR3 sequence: CATSGGRRSNQPQHF. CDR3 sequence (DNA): TGTGCCACCAGTGGGGGGAGGAGAAGCAATCAGCCCCAGCATTTT.

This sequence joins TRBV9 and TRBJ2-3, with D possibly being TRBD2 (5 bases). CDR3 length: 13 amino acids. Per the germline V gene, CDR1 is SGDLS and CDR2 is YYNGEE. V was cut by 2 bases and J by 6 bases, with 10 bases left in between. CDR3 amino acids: CASSVGDRDTQYF. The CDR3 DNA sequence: TGTGCCAGCAGCGTGGGAGATAGGGATACGCAGTATTTT.

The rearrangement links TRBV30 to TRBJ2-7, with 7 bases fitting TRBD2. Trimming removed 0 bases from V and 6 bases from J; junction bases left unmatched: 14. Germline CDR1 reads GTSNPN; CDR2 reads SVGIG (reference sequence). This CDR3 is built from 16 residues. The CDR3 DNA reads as TGTGCCTGGAGTGTACGGTTGCTAGCGGACCCGGGCGAGCAGTACTTC. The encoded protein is CAWSVRLLADPGEQYF.

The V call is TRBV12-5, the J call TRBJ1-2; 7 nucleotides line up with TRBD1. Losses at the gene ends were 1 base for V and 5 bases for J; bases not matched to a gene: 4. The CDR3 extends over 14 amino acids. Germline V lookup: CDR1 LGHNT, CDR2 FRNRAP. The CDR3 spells CASGLAPTGYGYTF. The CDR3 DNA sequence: TGTGCTAGTGGTTTGGCCCCGACAGGGTATGGCTACACCTTC.

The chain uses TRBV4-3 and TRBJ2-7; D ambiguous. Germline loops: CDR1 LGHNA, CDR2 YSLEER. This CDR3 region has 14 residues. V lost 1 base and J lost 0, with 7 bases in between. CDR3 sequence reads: CASSQGGSSYEQYF. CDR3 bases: TGCGCCAGCAGCCAAGGCGGCAGCTCCTACGAGCAGTACTTC.